A single sample gave rise to the 17 T cell receptor beta chains below, sequenced in a study of response to subunit inactivated influenza vaccine. TCRdb itself ran the RT-PCR reads through MiXCR, one entry per CDR3 protein. The data show around 570,000 distinct CDR3 sequences, 7.6% seen once. Sequencing was performed on PBMCs from blood, taken 23 months after vaccination. The source of these receptors is a man aged 45 to 75 who received an inactivated influenza vaccine.

This clonotype was counted at least ten times. The chain links TRBV6-1 to TRBJ2-4; 8 bases match TRBD1. In germline, CDR1 is MNHNS, CDR2 SASEGT. This CDR3 contains 15 residues. The V and J ends lost 6 bases and 3 bases, in that order; junction bases with no gene match: 7. The CDR3 nucleotides are TGTGCCAGCAGAGAAACCGGGACAGGCAAAAACATTCAGTACTTC. This translates into CASRETGTGKNIQYF.

This clonotype was detected ten times or more. This chain joins TRBV28 and TRBJ2-3; D is unclear. The CDR3 runs to 15 residues. Between the trimmed V and J ends, which lost 1 base and 0 bases, there was a span of 8 bases. Germline V gene sequence: CDR1 MDHEN, CDR2 SYDVKM. The CDR3 loop is CASSLFGSSTDTQYF. The CDR3 region has the DNA TGTGCCAGCAGTTTATTCGGCAGTAGCACAGATACGCAGTATTTT. The full variable domain, completed using reference TRBV28 and TRBJ2-3, is DVKVTQSSRYLVKRTGEKVFLECVQDMDHENMFWYRQDPGLGLRLIYFSYDVKMKEKGDIPEGYSVSREKKERFSLILESASTNQTSMYLCASSLFGSSTDTQYFGPGTRLTVL.

This clonotype came up many times. This rearrangement joins TRBV20-1 to TRBJ2-2, with D unclear. Trimming cost V 0 bases and J 5 bases, with 4 bases left between them. CDR3 length: 12 amino acids. Germline lookup yields CDR1 DFQATT and CDR2 SNEGSKA (reference sequence). The CDR3 DNA sequence: TGCAGTGCTAGAGAAGGGACCGGGGAGCTGTTTTTT. Protein sequence: CSAREGTGELFF.

In this sample, this clonotype turned up a few times. The chain is built from TRBV3-1 and TRBJ1-5, with D hard to call. Germline V lookup: CDR1 LGHDT, CDR2 YNNKEL (reference sequence). V shed 4 bases and J shed 7 bases, with 14 bases lying between them. The CDR3 totals 14 residues. Here the CDR3 reads CASSPDTLGQPQHF. In DNA form, the CDR3 reads TGTGCCAGCAGCCCAGATACCCTTGGACAGCCCCAGCATTTT.

There are many counts of this clonotype. The rearrangement joins TRBV5-1 to TRBJ1-2; possible D gene TRBD1, 5 bases. The V gene lost 2 bases and the J gene lost 0 bases, with 11 bases spanning the gap. The germline gives CDR1 SGHRS, CDR2 YFSETQ. The CDR3 is 15 amino acids. CDR3 in amino acids: CASSFGTEANYGYTF. CDR3 bases: TGCGCCAGCAGCTTCGGGACGGAAGCTAACTATGGCTACACCTTC.

This clonotype was picked up many times. This sequence joins TRBV7-9 and TRBJ2-1; D uncertain. CDR1 and CDR2 from the germline V gene are SEHNR and FQNEAQ (reference sequence). The V gene lost 3 bases and the J gene lost 8 bases, with 8 bases spanning the gap. CDR3 length: 12 amino acids. CDR3 coding DNA: TGTGCCAGCAGCTTTGACCCAGATGAGCAGTTCTTC. It encodes CASSFDPDEQFF.

This clonotype showed up many times. The chain is built from TRBV10-3 and TRBJ2-5; 9 bases line up with TRBD1. The germline V gene has CDR1 ENHRY and CDR2 SYGVKD. The trim removed 10 bases at V and 0 bases at J, leaving 6 bases unmatched. The CDR3 sequence is 14 residues long. The CDR3 loop reads CATRNRGHQETQYF. As DNA, the CDR3 is TGTGCCACTCGAAACAGGGGGCACCAAGAGACCCAGTACTTC.

There are a few counts of this clonotype. The chain joins TRBV9 to TRBJ2-3, with a possible D match to TRBD1 (6 bases). The CDR3 is 14 residues long. Germline-derived CDR1 and CDR2 are SGDLS and YYNGEE. Trimming left V 4 bases short and J 5 bases short, with 14 bases between. The CDR3 DNA reads TGTGCCAGCAGCCAGACCACAGGGAAAGATACGCAGTATTTT. Its protein product is CASSQTTGKDTQYF.

The genes are TRBV4-3 and TRBJ1-2; 8 bases line up with TRBD1. The CDR3 consists of 15 residues. After removal of 0 bases from V and 7 bases from J, the junction contained 7 bases not matched to a gene. Germline V gives CDR1 LGHNA, CDR2 YSLEER. The CDR3 is CASSQDIQGAVGYTF. The CDR3 DNA sequence: TGCGCCAGCAGCCAAGACATCCAGGGGGCGGTTGGCTACACCTTC.

This clonotype came up a few times. CDR3 in amino acids: CASSKGATSYEQYF. CDR3 in DNA: TGTGCCAGCAGCAAAGGAGCTACCTCCTACGAGCAGTACTTC. The chain employs TRBV14 and TRBJ2-7; D not certain. The CDR3 covers 14 residues. V was cut by 5 bases and J by 0 bases, with 11 bases left in between. The germline V gene has CDR1 SGHDN and CDR2 FVKESK. Combining the CDR3 with reference TRBV14 and TRBJ2-7 gives the whole variable domain EAGVTQFPSHSVIEKGQTVTLRCDPISGHDNLYWYRRVMGKEIKFLLHFVKESKQDESGMPNNRFLAERTGGTYSTLKVQPAELEDSGVYFCASSKGATSYEQYFGPGTRLTVT.

The genes are TRBV7-2 and TRBJ1-2, with a tentative D call TRBD1 (5 bases). The CDR3 spans 14 residues. The ends were cut back, 5 bases at V and 2 bases at J, with 12 bases in the middle. Looked up from germline, CDR1 is SGHTA and CDR2 is FQGNSA. CDR3 residues: CASSRDPGNYGYTF. CDR3 nucleotide sequence: TGTGCCAGCAGCCGGGACCCAGGGAACTATGGCTACACCTTC.

This clonotype came up a few times. V gene TRBV4-2 combines with J gene TRBJ1-4, with D unclear. CDR3 length: 16 amino acids. Germline CDR1 and CDR2: LGHNA and YNFKEQ. Deletions cut 1 base from V and 3 bases from J, with 12 bases between. CDR3 bases: TGTGCCAGCAGCCAAGGGGCAGCGGGATCTAATGAAAAACTGTTTTTT. It translates to CASSQGAAGSNEKLFF.

The genes are TRBV25-1 and TRBJ2-7, with a tentative D call TRBD1 (6 bases). V was trimmed by 6 bases and J by 7 bases, leaving 13 bases between them. Germline V gene lookup returns CDR1 MGHDK and CDR2 SYGVNS. The CDR3 extends over 12 amino acids. CDR3 sequence reads: CASSDPGTEQYF. The CDR3 DNA follows: TGTGCCAGCAGCGATCCCGGGACAGAGCAGTACTTC.

The J gene is TRBJ2-5, the V gene TRBV6-5, with D unresolved. CDR3 length: 14 amino acids. Per germline, CDR1 MNHEY and CDR2 SVGAGI. V was pared by 3 bases and J by 4 bases, with 12 bases between. CDR3 amino acids: CASSYRQALETQYF. The CDR3 coding sequence is TGTGCCAGCAGTTATCGGCAGGCCCTAGAGACCCAGTACTTC.

J is TRBJ2-5 and V is TRBV27; TRBD1 might be the D (5 bases). Germline V CDR1 and CDR2: MNHEY, SMNVEV (reference sequence). The V and J ends lost 5 bases and 7 bases respectively, with 14 bases between them. The CDR3 is 13 residues long. As DNA, the CDR3 is TGTGCCAGCAGTCAGACAGTCTCAGGGACCCAGTACTTC. Its protein product is CASSQTVSGTQYF.

The chain employs TRBV4-2 and TRBJ1-2; no reliable D call. Trimming removed 0 bases at V and 5 bases at J, with 13 bases between. Germline V gene data show CDR1 as LGHNA and CDR2 as YNFKEQ. This CDR3 region has 15 residues. CDR3 in amino acids: CASSQEHHPEYGYTF. CDR3 sequence (DNA): TGTGCCAGCAGCCAAGAGCACCACCCGGAGTATGGCTACACCTTC.

This clonotype has just a few counts. The V call is TRBV20-1, the J call TRBJ1-6; D is possibly TRBD1 (6 bases). The ends were cut back, 4 bases at V and 5 bases at J, with 12 bases in the middle. The germline CDR1 and CDR2 sequences are DFQATT and SNEGSKA (reference sequence). The CDR3 has 14 residues. CDR3 residues: CSAKLSGDNSPLHF. The CDR3 coding sequence is TGCAGTGCTAAGTTATCAGGGGATAATTCACCCCTCCACTTT.